This TCR beta chain was captured by sequencing in a study of shared clonotypes between healthy human individuals (dated by TCRdb to about 2020). About the investigation overall: The cohort included three men and a couple of women between 18 and 49 years of age. For each donor, CD4 naive and CD4 memory were each run on three plates, CD8 naive on two plates, and CD8 memory on one plate. To estimate repertoire size and how much clonotype sharing occurs between individuals, the study deeply sequenced the blood TCR repertoires of several healthy adults. To increase sequencing depth and limit assay-specific biases, different laboratories used diverse techniques to prepare libraries and sequence TCR repertoires. Between about 0.9 and 8.9 billion PBMCs per donor were obtained by leukapheresis. What the research found in general, with its limitations: Higher generation probabilities were observed for clonotypes shared by all four sorted-subset donors than for non-shared clonotypes. Sharing across a few donors was observed for about 5% of naive CD4, over 3% of naive CD8, about 2.3% of memory CD4, and roughly 0.4% of memory CD8 clonotypes. Sampling was restricted to blood, and TCR repertoires in tissue are likely to differ from TCR repertoires in blood. The genetic and exposure-history diversity represented was limited by the small number of donors. Even with the large sequencing depth, rarefaction of the sorted-subset datasets indicated that sequencing was incomplete. Pairwise subsampling led to the expectation that sequencing depth would affect the degree of clonotype sharing among donors. Naive subsets generally had larger estimated clonotype richness than memory subsets did.

The donors were healthy, HIV-negative adults with no recently reported acute infections or vaccinations. Only Caucasian adults living in Nashville, Tennessee, USA were represented among the donors. CD4+ T cells were enriched by magnetic negative selection; naive cells were then positively selected on CD45RA, and the negative fraction formed the memory subset. Blood was collected by leukapheresis, and PBMCs were isolated by Ficoll-Histopaque density gradient centrifugation and then cryopreserved in liquid nitrogen vapor phase. Analytical flow cytometry was used to check the purity and quantity of every magnetically sorted T cell population. Genomic DNA was isolated from every sorted fraction and measured by UV absorbance on a Nanodrop 2000c. TCR CDR3 regions were amplified from genomic DNA by multiplex PCR using the deep immunoSEQ assay. Genomic DNA extracted from each cell subset was distributed evenly over all wells of several immunoSEQ 96-well plates, and each plate served as one replicate. For sorted subsets, around 200 ng genomic DNA, equal to 25,000 to 35,000 T cell genomes, was loaded into each replicate PCR. Purified libraries were quantified with a Qubit 3.0 fluorometer, sized on a Bioanalyzer 2100, and re-quantified with the KAPA Library Quantification kit. Every immunoSEQ 96-well plate was sequenced on a dedicated single-read 150-cycle Illumina NextSeq 550 flow cell. The study's processing was this. Because the immunoSEQ output held only junctional sequences and lacked quality scores, the filtering could not match the filtering applied to full-length reads. To assign V/J genes and CDR3, sequences were annotated using PyIR, a Python wrapper for IgBLAST v1.9, with IMGT germline references. Reads with weak V/J assignments (E-value above 1e-6), missing CDR3, stop codons, out-of-frame junctions, or ambiguous translated residues were removed. V3J clonotypes were defined as sequences sharing the same inferred V gene, J gene, and CDR3 amino acid sequence. Percentage overlap between repertoires was calculated by dividing the number of shared unique clonotypes by the size of the smaller repertoire. Richness of each repertoire was evaluated using RTK rarefaction, the Chao1 estimator, and Recon v2.1 estimates of unobserved clonotypes. OLGA was used to compute generation probabilities for all TCRbeta clonotypes that the gDNA method yielded from a handful of donors. The source is immuneACCESS, and TCRdb retained only in-frame sequences with V and J called. Part of the clones is not carried over; for the studies checked, unresolved V genes explain less than half of this, and the remainder is unexplained. V and J calls and clone size come straight from that table; D and trimming were deduced from the DNA. The sample yields about a million clones; 70% to 85% were counted once. Clones ranked in the top ten supply approximately 1.5% of the sample.

As regards this clone: This clone's antigen is unknown. No much larger clone is present one base from it, and per-base qualities are unavailable.

From its cysteine to its phenylalanine, the CDR3 spans 14 amino acids. The only DNA kept is the CDR3, 42 bases in frame from the first base. Germline trimming amounts to 2 bases on V and 7 bases on J, with 6 as the count of junction bases outside the gene matches. Based on the germline V gene, the CDR1 and CDR2 sequences are MDHEN and SYDVKM. Sequenced sample: memory CD4+ T cells sorted from blood. According to the study, the label for this sample's cell subset or site signals: CD45RA-negative fraction. The sequence came from a man aged 18 to 29 in good health. The chain is encoded by TRBV28 joined to TRBJ1-2; 8 of the junction bases match TRBD1. In nucleotides, the sequence is TGTGCCAGCAGTTTAGACAGGGGCTTAAGTGGCTACACCTTC. This yields the protein CASSLDRGLSGYTF.